The rows below give T cell receptor beta chains drawn from one sample of a study of T cell repertoires in cytomegalovirus infection. From the reads, TCRdb called clonotypes with MiXCR, one entry per CDR3 protein. Of roughly 180,000 distinct CDR3 sequences in the sample, about 22% were seen once. These TCRs are of unknown antigen specificity. The source material was CD8+ T cells from cultured PBMCs, sampled from culture after CMV antigen stimulation. The receptors were gathered from a human donor in good health (CMV status not recorded). Some clones in this sample may be carry-over from other donors' samples. Both conserved end residues are part of each CDR3. The order of the fields is clone size, D gene, J gene, V gene, CDR3 DNA, CDR3 protein. The D gene is left open where the match is weak. Clone size is stated in some rows and not others, as once, few, many or a class when expanded.

size: .
D: TRBD1
J: TRBJ2-1
V: TRBV7-9
DNA: TGTGCCAGCAGCTTTCCCGGGACAGGGCAAAATGAGCAGTTCTTC
CDR3: CASSFPGTGQNEQFF

size: few
D: .
J: TRBJ1-2
V: TRBV27
DNA: TGTGCCAGCAGTTTGTCGAGGGGGGCTAACTATGGCTACACCTTC
CDR3: CASSLSRGANYGYTF

size: .
D: TRBD2
J: TRBJ2-1
V: TRBV24-1
DNA: TGTGCCACCAGTGAGGCTAGCGGGGGACTTGAGCAGTTCTTC
CDR3: CATSEASGGLEQFF

size: medium-sized
D: TRBD1
J: TRBJ1-2
V: TRBV5-6
DNA: TGTGCCGCTGGGGCAGGGGGATCCTATGGCTACACCTTC
CDR3: CAAGAGGSYGYTF

size: few
D: .
J: TRBJ1-2
V: TRBV11-2
DNA: TGTGCCAGCAGCCCCGGTGGGTATGGCTACACCTTC
CDR3: CASSPGGYGYTF

size: few
D: TRBD2
J: TRBJ2-2
V: TRBV7-8
DNA: TGTGCCAGCAGCTTGAGCGGGACTAAAGAGGCCGGGGAGCTGTTTTTT
CDR3: CASSLSGTKEAGELFF

size: few
D: .
J: TRBJ1-1
V: TRBV7-9
DNA: TGTGCCAGCAGCTTAGAAGGGAAGGGGCGCGCTGAAGCTTTCTTT
CDR3: CASSLEGKGRAEAFF

size: .
D: .
J: TRBJ1-1
V: TRBV7-9
DNA: TGTGCCAGCAGCTTAGGGGGGCTGGGCACTGAAGCTTTCTTT
CDR3: CASSLGGLGTEAFF

size: .
D: TRBD1
J: TRBJ1-2
V: TRBV7-6
DNA: TGTGCCAGCAGCTTAGTTGTGGGACAGGGTAGTGATGGCTACACCTTC
CDR3: CASSLVVGQGSDGYTF

size: .
D: TRBD2
J: TRBJ2-5
V: TRBV7-3
DNA: TGTGCCAGCAGCTCGGTCGGGGGGGGTACCGGGGAGACCCAGTACTTC
CDR3: CASSSVGGGTGETQYF

size: .
D: .
J: TRBJ2-2
V: TRBV7-6
DNA: TGTGCCAGCAGCTTAGGGCAGTTAAACACCGGGGAGCTGTTTTTT
CDR3: CASSLGQLNTGELFF

size: .
D: .
J: TRBJ1-5
V: TRBV6-6
DNA: TGTGCCAGCAGTTACCCGGGTTACGCCCAGCCCCAGCATTTT
CDR3: CASSYPGYAQPQHF

size: once
D: .
J: TRBJ1-4
V: TRBV2
DNA: TGTGCCACCGCCCGGGACCCCGAGAGTGAAAAACTGTTTTTT
CDR3: CATARDPESEKLFF

size: few
D: TRBD2
J: TRBJ2-1
V: TRBV7-2
DNA: TGTGCCAGCAGGTCGGGGGGGCCCTACAATGAGCAGTTCTTC
CDR3: CASRSGGPYNEQFF

size: .
D: .
J: TRBJ1-1
V: TRBV28
DNA: TGTGCCAGCAGTTCCGGGGCATTGAACACTGAAGCTTTCTTT
CDR3: CASSSGALNTEAFF

size: many
D: .
J: TRBJ2-3
V: TRBV7-2
DNA: TGTGCCAGCAGGGAATTAATCTACACAGATACGCAGTATTTT
CDR3: CASRELIYTDTQYF

size: .
D: .
J: TRBJ1-5
V: TRBV19
DNA: TGTGCCAGTTCCACTTCTCCCAATCAGCCCCAGCATTTT
CDR3: CASSTSPNQPQHF

size: .
D: .
J: TRBJ2-7
V: TRBV2
DNA: TGTGCCAGCAGTGAATACGGGGCTTCAACCCCCTACGAGCAGTACTTC
CDR3: CASSEYGASTPYEQYF

size: .
D: TRBD1
J: TRBJ2-3
V: TRBV4-3
DNA: TGCGCCAGCAGCTTCAGCCAGGGGGACACAGATACGCAGTATTTT
CDR3: CASSFSQGDTDTQYF

size: .
D: TRBD1
J: TRBJ1-5
V: TRBV12-3/TRBV12-4
DNA: TGTGCCAGCAGTTCCGGGACAGTCTTAGGCAATCAGCCCCAGCATTTT
CDR3: CASSSGTVLGNQPQHF

size: few
D: .
J: TRBJ2-7
V: TRBV6-5
DNA: TGTGCCAGCACCGACACCCTCTACGAGCAGTACTTC
CDR3: CASTDTLYEQYF

size: medium-sized
D: .
J: TRBJ1-5
V: TRBV6-5
DNA: TGTGCCAGCAGTTACAGGGTCAATCAGCCCCAGCATTTT
CDR3: CASSYRVNQPQHF

size: few
D: .
J: TRBJ1-4
V: TRBV7-6
DNA: TGTGCCAGCAGCCTACGGGTTGGGCCGGAAAAACTGTTTTTT
CDR3: CASSLRVGPEKLFF

size: .
D: .
J: TRBJ2-5
V: TRBV6-6
DNA: TGTGCCAGCATTGGAGGGCCGCAAGAGACCCAGTACTTC
CDR3: CASIGGPQETQYF

size: .
D: .
J: TRBJ2-5
V: TRBV28
DNA: TGTGCCAGCAGCCCCCTGGAGGAGCAAGAGACCCAGTACTTC
CDR3: CASSPLEEQETQYF

size: many
D: .
J: TRBJ1-1
V: TRBV7-8
DNA: TGTGCCAGCAGCTTAGGGCCAGGGGATTTGGTCACTGAAGCTTTCTTT
CDR3: CASSLGPGDLVTEAFF

size: .
D: .
J: TRBJ2-3
V: TRBV3-1
DNA: TGTGCCAGCAGCCAAGAGCGGTTGGGTACAGATACGCAGTATTTT
CDR3: CASSQERLGTDTQYF

size: .
D: .
J: TRBJ2-7
V: TRBV5-1
DNA: TGCGCCAGCAGCTTAAACAGCGCCTACGAGCAGTACTTC
CDR3: CASSLNSAYEQYF

size: few
D: .
J: TRBJ2-7
V: TRBV7-9
DNA: TGTGCCAGCGCCCCCGATCAGGCCTACGAGCAGTACTTC
CDR3: CASAPDQAYEQYF

size: .
D: TRBD2
J: TRBJ2-1
V: TRBV7-8
DNA: TGTGCCAGCAGCCCTACGGTTCCGGGGGGGCATGGTGAGCAGTTCTTC
CDR3: CASSPTVPGGHGEQFF

size: .
D: .
J: TRBJ1-5
V: TRBV6-5
DNA: TGTGCCAGCAGTTACACTAGACGGACTAGCAATCAGCCCCAGCATTTT
CDR3: CASSYTRRTSNQPQHF

size: few
D: .
J: TRBJ2-7
V: TRBV2
DNA: TGTGCCAGCACAGGCAGGACAACCTACGAGCAGTACTTC
CDR3: CASTGRTTYEQYF

size: few
D: .
J: TRBJ2-5
V: TRBV2
DNA: TGTGCCAGCTGGGGACTGTGGACTCTAGAGGGGGAGACCCAGTACTTC
CDR3: CASWGLWTLEGETQYF

size: .
D: .
J: TRBJ1-4
V: TRBV9
DNA: TGTGCCAGCAGCGGCAACAGGGATGAGTTTGAAAAACTGTTTTTT
CDR3: CASSGNRDEFEKLFF

size: .
D: TRBD1
J: TRBJ1-5
V: TRBV20-1
DNA: TGCAGTGCTAGAGAACCGGGACAGGGGGCTAGTCAGCCCCAGCATTTT
CDR3: CSAREPGQGASQPQHF

size: .
D: .
J: TRBJ2-1
V: TRBV12-3/TRBV12-4
DNA: TGTGCCAGCAGTTTTAGTGAGCAGTTCTTC
CDR3: CASSFSEQFF